One sample yielded the 19 T cell receptor beta chains listed below, sequenced in a study of follicular helper T cells after annual influenza vaccination. This table comes from immunoSEQ multiplex PCR, and its TCRdb copy is limited to in-frame clones, with some not included. This table has roughly 9,000 clones, about four fifths appearing once. The time point: 2014-2015 season, 7 days after vaccination. The sample was CXCR5- memory CD4+ T cells sorted from blood, taken 7 days after influenza vaccination. Receptor source: an adult who received the influenza vaccine.

The table lists this clone with a few counts. V gene TRBV9 combines with J gene TRBJ1-2; no firm D call. Germline CDR1 is SGDLS and CDR2 is YYNGEE. The CDR3 runs 14 residues. Trimming removed 0 bases from V and 4 bases from J, with 10 bases in between. The CDR3 coding sequence is TGTGCCAGCAGCGTAGACTTGGGTACCTATGGCTACACCTTC. Protein sequence: CASSVDLGTYGYTF.

The rearrangement joins TRBV6-5 to TRBJ1-5, with 7 bases lining up with TRBD1. CDR1 is MNHEY, CDR2 SVGAGI, per germline. The CDR3 length is 13 residues. V was clipped by 6 bases and J by 4 bases; unmatched bases: 3. In nucleotides, the CDR3 is TGTGCCAGCAGCTTGACAGGGAATCAGCCCCAGCATTTT. Translated: CASSLTGNQPQHF.

The chain recombines TRBV6-9 with TRBJ2-5; 11 positions agree with TRBD2. This CDR3 comprises 21 residues. V shed 6 bases, J shed 5 bases, and the junction held 26 bases outside the gene matches. Germline assignment: CDR1 MNHGY and CDR2 SVAAGI. CDR3 sequence reads: CASRSGGPIAGGISRLETQYF. The DNA of the CDR3 is TGTGCCAGCAGATCCGGAGGGCCAATAGCGGGGGGGATTTCGAGGTTGGAGACCCAGTACTTC.

This chain links TRBV7-3 with TRBJ1-2, with 9 bases lining up with TRBD1. The V gene's germline CDR1 is SGHTA and CDR2 FQGTGA. The CDR3 extends over 13 amino acids. The V gene end was trimmed by 4 bases and the J gene end by 8 bases; junction bases not matched to a gene: 5. CDR3 protein: CASSSGQGRGYTF. CDR3 coding DNA: TGTGCCAGCAGCTCAGGACAGGGGCGCGGCTACACCTTC. Variable domain in full (rest from reference TRBV7-3 and TRBJ1-2): GAGVSQTPSNKVTEKGKYVELRCDPISGHTALYWYRQSLGQGPEFLIYFQGTGAADDSGLPNDRFFAVRPEGSVSTLKIQRTERGDSAVYLCASSSGQGRGYTFGSGTRLTVV.

This chain joins TRBV4-3 and TRBJ2-5, with 12 nucleotides matching TRBD2. Trimming took 0 bases from V and 4 from J; bases not matched to a gene: 6. This CDR3 region has 17 residues. The germline gives CDR1 LGHNA, CDR2 YSLEER. The CDR3, as DNA: TGCGCCAGCAGCCAAGACAGTACTAGCGGGGGGCCAGAGACCCAGTACTTC. Encoded protein: CASSQDSTSGGPETQYF.

The genes are TRBV29-1 and TRBJ2-1, with unresolved D. The germline V gene has CDR1 SQVTM and CDR2 ANQGSEA. V was trimmed by 0 bases and J by 6 bases, leaving 9 bases between them. The CDR3 has 13 residues. The CDR3 region is CSVEDPLTNEQFF. Written as DNA, the CDR3 is TGCAGCGTTGAAGATCCACTTACCAATGAGCAGTTCTTC.

This chain joins TRBV7-2 and TRBJ2-1; TRBD2 matches at 14 bases. V dropped 5 bases and J dropped 9; count of bases not matched to a gene: 6. Per germline, CDR1 SGHTA and CDR2 FQGNSA. The CDR3 consists of 15 residues. The CDR3: CASSKRLAGGAEQFF. CDR3 bases: TGTGCCAGCAGCAAACGACTAGCGGGGGGGGCTGAGCAGTTCTTC.

The chain has TRBV7-2 and TRBJ2-1; 8 bases line up with TRBD2. The germline gives CDR1 SGHTA, CDR2 FQGNSA. After removal of 1 base from V and 2 bases from J, the junction contained 1 base not matched to a gene. The CDR3 sequence is 15 residues long. The CDR3 coding sequence is TGTGCCAGCAGCTTAGACGGGGGGGCCTACAATGAGCAGTTCTTC. This encodes CASSLDGGAYNEQFF.

The rearrangement uses TRBV4-1 and TRBJ2-2; perhaps TRBD1 as D (6 bases). Germline CDR1 MGHRA, CDR2 YSYEKL. This CDR3 has 16 amino acids. The V gene lost 5 bases and the J gene lost 5 bases, with 18 bases spanning the gap. The CDR3 is CASSTRTVQGTGELFF. CDR3 sequence (DNA): TGCGCCAGCAGCACCCGGACAGTGCAGGGGACCGGGGAGCTGTTTTTT.

The V call is TRBV11-2, the J call TRBJ1-6; D may be TRBD1 (6 bases). Trimming took 4 bases from V and 6 from J, leaving 16 bases between them. This CDR3 contains 16 residues. Per germline, CDR1 SGHAT and CDR2 FQNNGV. The CDR3 nucleotides are TGTGCCAGCAGCTACCACAGGGACTTCGGTAATTCACCCCTCCACTTT. It codes for CASSYHRDFGNSPLHF.

This rearrangement joins TRBV9 to TRBJ2-7; 9 nucleotides agree with TRBD2. CDR1 SGDLS and CDR2 YYNGEE come from the germline V gene. The V segment lost 4 bases and the J segment 2 bases; nucleotides outside the gene matches: 10. CDR3 length: 16 residues. The CDR3 protein is CASSSGSGGLPYEQYF. CDR3 coding DNA: TGTGCCAGCAGCTCTGGTAGCGGGGGCCTTCCCTACGAGCAGTACTTC.

This rearrangement joins TRBV16 to TRBJ1-1; TRBD1 aligns across 9 bases. The junction had 13 bases not matched to a gene; V was cut back by 4 bases and J by 1 base. The CDR3 sequence is 18 residues long. CDR1 KGHSY and CDR2 FQNENV come from the germline V gene. The CDR3 sequence is CASSRPGQGLGGNTEAFF. In DNA, the CDR3 is TGTGCCAGCAGCCGGCCGGGACAGGGACTGGGAGGGAACACTGAAGCTTTCTTT.

The chain is built from TRBV27 and TRBJ2-7; D remains ambiguous. This CDR3 is built from 15 residues. The V end lost 5 bases, the J end lost 0 bases, and 14 bases lay between the germline ends. CDR1 is MNHEY and CDR2 is SMNVEV in the germline V gene (reference sequence). In nucleotides, the CDR3 is TGTGCCAGCAGTCCGTCGGACGGCAGCTCCTACGAGCAGTACTTC. Its translation is CASSPSDGSSYEQYF.

The chain couples TRBV7-3 to TRBJ2-5; D ambiguous. This CDR3 has 13 residues. CDR1 SGHTA and CDR2 FQGTGA come from the germline V gene. V was pared by 1 base and J by 5 bases, with 8 bases between. The DNA for the CDR3 is TGTGCCAGCAGCTTAATCGCGGAGGAGACCCAGTACTTC. Amino acids: CASSLIAEETQYF.

V and J are TRBV19 and TRBJ1-4, with D unresolved. V was shortened by 1 base and J by 0 bases, with 3 bases between the two germline ends. The germline CDR1 and CDR2 sequences are LNHDA and SQIVND (reference sequence). This CDR3 contains 14 residues. As DNA, the CDR3 is TGTGCCAGTAGTATAGCAGCAACTAATGAAAAACTGTTTTTT. Translation gives CASSIAATNEKLFF. Using reference TRBV19 and TRBJ1-4 for the parts outside the CDR3, the full variable domain is DGGITQSPKYLFRKEGQNVTLSCEQNLNHDAMYWYRQDPGQGLRLIYYSQIVNDFQKGDIAEGYSVSREKKESFPLTVTSAQKNPTAFYLCASSIAATNEKLFFGSGTQLSVL.

The chain has TRBV6-1 and TRBJ2-7; D not resolved. CDR3 size: 13 residues. Per the germline V gene, CDR1 is MNHNS and CDR2 is SASEGT. The V end lost 6 bases, the J end lost 4 bases, and 13 bases lay between the germline ends. The CDR3: CASRSGRTYEQYF. The CDR3 region has the DNA TGTGCCAGCAGGTCCGGTCGGACGTACGAGCAGTACTTC.

Comments on this clone: The same CDR3 is also encoded by other DNA sequences in this sample. This chain uses TRBV6-5 with TRBJ1-5; no firm D call. Trimming cost V 1 base and J 5 bases, with 9 bases left between them. In germline, CDR1 is MNHEY, CDR2 SVGAGI. The CDR3 extends over 14 amino acids. CDR3 residues: CASSYLRGDQPQHF. CDR3 DNA: TGTGCCAGCAGTTACTTACGGGGAGATCAGCCCCAGCATTTT.

This clone came up a few times. The chain is built from TRBV7-9 and TRBJ1-6, with TRBD1 identical over 7 bases. The germline gives CDR1 SEHNR, CDR2 FQNEAQ (reference sequence). Unmatched junction bases numbered 4, after V lost 2 bases and J lost 6 bases. The CDR3 sequence is 15 residues long. The CDR3 is CASSLQDRVNSPLHF. The CDR3 DNA is TGTGCCAGCAGCTTACAAGACAGGGTTAATTCACCCCTCCACTTT.

This chain uses TRBV27 with TRBJ2-5; 13 positions agree with TRBD2. CDR3 length equals 15 residues. The germline CDR1 and CDR2 sequences are MNHEY and SMNVEV (reference sequence). Unmatched junction bases numbered 8, after V lost 6 bases and J lost 7 bases. The CDR3: CASSPGLAGLGTQYF. CDR3 DNA: TGTGCCAGCAGCCCGGGACTAGCGGGATTAGGGACCCAGTACTTC.